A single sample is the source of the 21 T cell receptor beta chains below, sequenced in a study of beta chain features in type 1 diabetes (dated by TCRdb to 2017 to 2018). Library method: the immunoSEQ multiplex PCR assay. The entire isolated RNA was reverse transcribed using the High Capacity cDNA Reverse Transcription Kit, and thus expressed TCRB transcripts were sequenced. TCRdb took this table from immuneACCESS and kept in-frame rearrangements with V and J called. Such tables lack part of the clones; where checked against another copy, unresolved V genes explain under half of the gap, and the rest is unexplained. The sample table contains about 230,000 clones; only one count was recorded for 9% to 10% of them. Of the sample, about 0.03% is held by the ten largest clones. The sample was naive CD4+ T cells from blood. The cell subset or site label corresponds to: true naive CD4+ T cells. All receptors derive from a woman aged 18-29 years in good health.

The CDR3 loop reads CASSLLAHKGDIQYF. The CDR3 nucleotides are TGTGCCAGCAGTTTATTGGCTCATAAGGGGGACATTCAGTACTTC. The chain carries TRBV27 and TRBJ2-4, with D possibly being TRBD1 (6 bases). V lost 1 base, J lost 8 bases, and 15 bases lay in between. CDR1 and CDR2 (germline): MNHEY, SMNVEV (reference sequence). This CDR3 spans 15 amino acids.

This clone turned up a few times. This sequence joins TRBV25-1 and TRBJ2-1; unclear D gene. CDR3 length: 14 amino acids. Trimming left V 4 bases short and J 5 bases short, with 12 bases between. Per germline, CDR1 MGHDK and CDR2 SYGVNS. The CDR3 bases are TGTGCCAGCAGTGCGAGACAAGCCCACAATGAGCAGTTCTTC. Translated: CASSARQAHNEQFF. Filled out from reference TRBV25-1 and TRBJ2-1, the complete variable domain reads EADIYQTPRYLVIGTGKKITLECSQTMGHDKMYWYQQDPGMELHLIHYSYGVNSTEKGDLSSESTVSRIRTEHFPLTLESARPSHTSQYLCASSARQAHNEQFFGPGTRLTVL.

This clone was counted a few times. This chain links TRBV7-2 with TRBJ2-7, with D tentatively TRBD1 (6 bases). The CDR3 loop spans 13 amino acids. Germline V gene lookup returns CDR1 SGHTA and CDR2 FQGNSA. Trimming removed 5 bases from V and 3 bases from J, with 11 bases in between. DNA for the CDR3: TGTGCCAGCAGCCCTCGACAGGTCTACGAGCAGTACTTC. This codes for CASSPRQVYEQYF.

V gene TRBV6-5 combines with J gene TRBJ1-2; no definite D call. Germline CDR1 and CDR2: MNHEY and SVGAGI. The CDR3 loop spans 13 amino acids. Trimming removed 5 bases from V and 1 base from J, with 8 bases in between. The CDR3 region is CASSPTVNYGYTF. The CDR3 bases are TGTGCCAGCAGTCCCACAGTTAACTATGGCTACACCTTC.

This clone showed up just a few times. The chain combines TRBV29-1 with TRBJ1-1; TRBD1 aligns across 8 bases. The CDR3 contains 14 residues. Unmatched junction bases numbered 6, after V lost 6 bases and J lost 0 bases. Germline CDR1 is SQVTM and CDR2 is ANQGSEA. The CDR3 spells CSVAGQGLNTEAFF. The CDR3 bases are TGCAGCGTGGCTGGACAGGGTTTGAACACTGAAGCTTTCTTT. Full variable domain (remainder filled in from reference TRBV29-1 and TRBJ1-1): SAVISQKPSRDICQRGTSLTIQCQVDSQVTMMFWYRQQPGQSLTLIATANQGSEATYESGFVIDKFPISRPNLTFSTLTVSNMSPEDSSIYLCSVAGQGLNTEAFFGQGTRLTVV.

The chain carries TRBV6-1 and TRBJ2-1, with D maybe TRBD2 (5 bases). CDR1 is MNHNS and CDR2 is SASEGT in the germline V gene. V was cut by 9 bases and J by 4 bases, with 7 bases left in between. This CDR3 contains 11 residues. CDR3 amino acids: CASTRYNEQFF. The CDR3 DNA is TGTGCCAGTACTAGGTACAATGAGCAGTTCTTC.

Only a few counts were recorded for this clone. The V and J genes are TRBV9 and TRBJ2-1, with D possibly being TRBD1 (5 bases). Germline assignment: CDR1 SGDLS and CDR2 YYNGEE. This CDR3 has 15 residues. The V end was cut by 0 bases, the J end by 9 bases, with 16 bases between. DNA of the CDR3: TGTGCCAGCAGCGTAGCTTCAGGGTTTCAGAGTGAGCAGTTCTTC. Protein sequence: CASSVASGFQSEQFF.

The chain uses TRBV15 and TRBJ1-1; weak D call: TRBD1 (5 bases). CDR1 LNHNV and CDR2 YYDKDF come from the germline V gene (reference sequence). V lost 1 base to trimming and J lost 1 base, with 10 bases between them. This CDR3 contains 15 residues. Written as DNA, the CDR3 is TGTGCCACCAGCAGAGGTCCAGGGCCGAACACTGAAGCTTTCTTT. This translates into CATSRGPGPNTEAFF.

The CDR3, as DNA: TGTGCCAGCAGTTGGGGGACAGGCTATGGCTACACCTTC. Protein sequence: CASSWGTGYGYTF. The chain carries TRBV28 and TRBJ1-2, with 8 nucleotides matching TRBD1. In germline, CDR1 is MDHEN, CDR2 SYDVKM. The CDR3 length is 13 residues. The V gene end was trimmed by 4 bases and the J gene end by 4 bases; junction bases not matched to a gene: 2.

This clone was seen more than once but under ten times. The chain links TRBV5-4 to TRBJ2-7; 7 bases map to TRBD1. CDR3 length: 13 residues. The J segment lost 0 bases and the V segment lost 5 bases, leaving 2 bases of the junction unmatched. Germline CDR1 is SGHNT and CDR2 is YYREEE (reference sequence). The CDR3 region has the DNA TGTGCCAGCAGTGGGACAGCCTCCTACGAGCAGTACTTC. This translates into CASSGTASYEQYF.

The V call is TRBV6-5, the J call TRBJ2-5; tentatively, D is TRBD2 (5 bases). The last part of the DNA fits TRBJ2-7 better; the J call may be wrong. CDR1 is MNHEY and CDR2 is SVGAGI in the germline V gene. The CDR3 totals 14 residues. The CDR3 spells CASSYSTGVYEQYF. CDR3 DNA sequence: TGTGCCAGCAGTTACTCTACCGGGGTCTACGAGCAGTACTTC.

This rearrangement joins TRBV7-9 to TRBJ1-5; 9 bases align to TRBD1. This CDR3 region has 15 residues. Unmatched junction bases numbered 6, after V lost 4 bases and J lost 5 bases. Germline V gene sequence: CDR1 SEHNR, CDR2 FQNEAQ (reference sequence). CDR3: CASSSYRGRDQPQHF. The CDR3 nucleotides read TGTGCCAGCAGCTCTTACAGGGGGCGGGATCAGCCCCAGCATTTT.

CDR3 residues: CASSLVGGVNQPQHF. The CDR3 coding sequence is TGTGCCAGCAGCTTAGTGGGAGGGGTCAATCAGCCCCAGCATTTT. This chain joins TRBV7-2 and TRBJ1-5; TRBD1 is a possible D gene (5 bases). Germline loops: CDR1 SGHTA, CDR2 FQGNSA. V lost 1 base, J lost 3 bases, and 10 bases lay in between. The CDR3 consists of 15 residues.

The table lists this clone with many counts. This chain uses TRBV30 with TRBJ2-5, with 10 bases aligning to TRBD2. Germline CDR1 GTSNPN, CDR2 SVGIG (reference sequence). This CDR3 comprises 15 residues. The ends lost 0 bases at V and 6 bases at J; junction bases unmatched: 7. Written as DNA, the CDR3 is TGTGCCTGGAGTGTACTGGCTAGCGGGAGTAAGACCCAGTACTTC. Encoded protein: CAWSVLASGSKTQYF.

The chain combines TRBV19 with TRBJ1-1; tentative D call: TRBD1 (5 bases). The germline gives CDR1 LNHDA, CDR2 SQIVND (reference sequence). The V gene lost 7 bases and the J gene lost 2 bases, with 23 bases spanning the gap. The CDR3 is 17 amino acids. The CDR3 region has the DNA TGTGCCAGTATCCCGCGGCGGACGGGACTTCGAAACACTGAAGCTTTCTTT. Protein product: CASIPRRTGLRNTEAFF. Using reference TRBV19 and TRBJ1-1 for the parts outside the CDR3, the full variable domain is DGGITQSPKYLFRKEGQNVTLSCEQNLNHDAMYWYRQDPGQGLRLIYYSQIVNDFQKGDIAEGYSVSREKKESFPLTVTSAQKNPTAFYLCASIPRRTGLRNTEAFFGQGTRLTVV.

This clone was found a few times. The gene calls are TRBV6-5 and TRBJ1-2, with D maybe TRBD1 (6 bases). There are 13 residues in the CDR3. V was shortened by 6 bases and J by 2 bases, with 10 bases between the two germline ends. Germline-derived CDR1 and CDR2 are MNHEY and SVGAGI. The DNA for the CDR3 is TGTGCCAGCAGAAGGGACATGAACTATGGCTACACCTTC. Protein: CASRRDMNYGYTF.

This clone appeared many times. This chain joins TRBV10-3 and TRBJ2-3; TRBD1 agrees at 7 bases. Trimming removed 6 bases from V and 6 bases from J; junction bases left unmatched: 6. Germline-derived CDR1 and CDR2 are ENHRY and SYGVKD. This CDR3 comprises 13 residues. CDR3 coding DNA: TGTGCCATCAGCAGGGGGATTGAGGATACGCAGTATTTT. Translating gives CAISRGIEDTQYF.

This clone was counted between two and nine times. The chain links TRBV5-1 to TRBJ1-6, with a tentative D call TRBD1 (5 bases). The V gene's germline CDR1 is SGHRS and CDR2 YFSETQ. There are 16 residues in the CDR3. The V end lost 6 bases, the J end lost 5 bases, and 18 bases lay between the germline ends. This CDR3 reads CASTTGGREDNSPLHF. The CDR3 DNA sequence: TGCGCCAGCACCACTGGGGGACGGGAGGATAATTCACCCCTCCACTTT.

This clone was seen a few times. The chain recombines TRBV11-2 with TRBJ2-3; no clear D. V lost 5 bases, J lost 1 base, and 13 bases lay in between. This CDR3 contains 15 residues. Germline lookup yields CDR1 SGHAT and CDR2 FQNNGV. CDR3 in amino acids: CASSLFRSGTDTQYF. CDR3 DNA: TGTGCCAGCAGCCTATTCCGGAGCGGCACAGATACGCAGTATTTT. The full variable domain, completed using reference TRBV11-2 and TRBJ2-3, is EAGVAQSPRYKIIEKRQSVAFWCNPISGHATLYWYQQILGQGPKLLIQFQNNGVVDDSQLPKDRFSAERLKGVDSTLKIQPAKLEDSAVYLCASSLFRSGTDTQYFGPGTRLTVL.

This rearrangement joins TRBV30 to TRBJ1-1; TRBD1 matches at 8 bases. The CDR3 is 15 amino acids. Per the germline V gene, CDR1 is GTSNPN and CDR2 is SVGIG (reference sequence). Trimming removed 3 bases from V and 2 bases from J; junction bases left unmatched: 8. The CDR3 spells CAWRPGTGPNTEAFF. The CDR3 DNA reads TGTGCCTGGAGACCCGGGACAGGTCCCAACACTGAAGCTTTCTTT.

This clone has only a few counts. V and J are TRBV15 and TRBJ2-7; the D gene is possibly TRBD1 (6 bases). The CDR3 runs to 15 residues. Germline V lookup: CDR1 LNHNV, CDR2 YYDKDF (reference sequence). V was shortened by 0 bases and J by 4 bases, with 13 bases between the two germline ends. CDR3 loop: CATSREGAVGYEQYF. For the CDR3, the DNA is TGTGCCACCAGCAGAGAGGGGGCGGTGGGGTACGAGCAGTACTTC.